A few counts support the clone carrying this T cell receptor beta chain. Its specificity is not known. Construction of TCR beta libraries was performed using quantitative 5'-RACE with molecular barcodes. One entry per CDR3 protein results from TCRdb running MiXCR on the 5' RACE reads. The data show a few hundred thousand distinct CDR3 sequences, 15% to 20% seen once. This sample was taken from a study of CD8 T cells in ankylosing spondylitis. Regarding the study as a whole: The study looked at matched synovial fluid samples from ankylosing spondylitis patients. Disease-linked clones were reported to be significantly enriched there. Some of these motif variants have turned up before, in reports on reactive arthritis synovial fluid and blood. CD8+ by phenotype, disease-linked clones were relatively rare in peripheral blood. Ankylosing spondylitis blood seemed to carry a telltale TCR beta motif made of several highly homologous variants.

From germline, CDR1 is MNHEY and CDR2 SVGEGT. This CDR3 is built from 18 residues. After removal of 4 bases from V and 4 bases from J, the junction contained 6 bases not matched to a gene. Sequenced material: blood, either unsorted or a sorted T cell fraction (not recorded which). The genes are TRBV6-2 or TRBV6-3 and TRBJ2-2, with 16 bases lining up with TRBD2. The receptor was derived from a male donor with ankylosing spondylitis. CDR3 protein: CASSSGTSGRAFTGELFF. The DNA for the CDR3 is TGTGCCAGCAGTTCCGGGACTAGCGGGAGGGCGTTCACCGGGGAGCTGTTTTTT.